This T cell receptor beta chain was sequenced for a study of blood T cell repertoires in COVID-19. Across the whole study: The analysed material was cDNA or gDNA that came from T cells, B-cell-depleted T cells, or PBMCs.

Trimming took 3 bases from V and 6 from J, leaving 8 bases between them. This CDR3 is 11 amino acids long. Germline V gene sequence: CDR1 DFQATT, CDR2 SNEGSKA (reference sequence). Original data processing: It was from reference gene primer amplification that nucleated cell counts were estimated. Sequencing was performed with immunoSEQ multiplex PCR; in TCRdb, only in-frame clones are kept and a portion is missing. That table supplies the V and J calls and clone size; D and trimming were determined from the DNA. Here the sample spans roughly 80,000 clones, about 88% being singletons. The chain has TRBV20-1 and TRBJ1-1, with a weak D call TRBD1 (5 bases). Sequenced sample: peripheral blood. This clonotype was sampled from a human donor in a cohort sampled during active COVID-19. The CDR3 reads CSASAGPEAFF. Here the CDR3 DNA reads TGCAGTGCTAGCGCAGGGCCTGAAGCTTTCTTT.